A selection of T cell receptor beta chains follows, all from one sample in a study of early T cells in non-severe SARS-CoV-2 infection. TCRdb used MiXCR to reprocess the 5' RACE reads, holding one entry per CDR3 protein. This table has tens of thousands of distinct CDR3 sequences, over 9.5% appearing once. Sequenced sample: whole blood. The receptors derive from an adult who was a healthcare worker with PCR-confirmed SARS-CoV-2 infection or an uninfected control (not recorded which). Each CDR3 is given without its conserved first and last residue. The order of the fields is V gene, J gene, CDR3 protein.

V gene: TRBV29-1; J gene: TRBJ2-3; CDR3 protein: SVDRVLDTQY
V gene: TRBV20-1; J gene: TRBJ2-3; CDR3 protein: SATKRTRSTDTQY
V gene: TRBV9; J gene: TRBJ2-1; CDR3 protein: ASSVVSGEHNEQF
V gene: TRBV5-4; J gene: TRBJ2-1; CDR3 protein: ASSSGTRPGNEQF
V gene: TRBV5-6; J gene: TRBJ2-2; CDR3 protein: ASSRWQNTGELF
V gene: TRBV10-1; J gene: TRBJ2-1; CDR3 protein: TSCSGPSEQF
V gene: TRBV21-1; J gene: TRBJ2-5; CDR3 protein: ASIRQERVRETQY
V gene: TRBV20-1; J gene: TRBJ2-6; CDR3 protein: SANGANVLT
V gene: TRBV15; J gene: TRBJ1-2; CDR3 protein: ATSRGTGSSSYT
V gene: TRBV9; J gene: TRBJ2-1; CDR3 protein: ASSSRTSGYEQF
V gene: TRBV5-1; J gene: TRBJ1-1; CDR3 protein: ASSYAGNTEAF
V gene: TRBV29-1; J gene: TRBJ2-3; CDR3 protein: SSWTASTDTQY
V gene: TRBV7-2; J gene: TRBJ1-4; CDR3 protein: ASSPPSWDRDEKLF
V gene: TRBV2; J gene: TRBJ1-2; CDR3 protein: ASSEGQLYGYT
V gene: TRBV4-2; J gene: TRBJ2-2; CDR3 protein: ASSLGQTISPGELF
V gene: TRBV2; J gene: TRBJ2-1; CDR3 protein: ASSRQGINEQF
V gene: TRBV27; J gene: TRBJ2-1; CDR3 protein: ASSFQRHNEQF
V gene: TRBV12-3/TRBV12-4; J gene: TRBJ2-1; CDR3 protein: ASSLVGPSWDEQF
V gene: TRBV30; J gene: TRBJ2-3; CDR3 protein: AWRSSSGHTDTQY
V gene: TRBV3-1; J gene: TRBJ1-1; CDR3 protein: ASSHLLTSDGATEAF
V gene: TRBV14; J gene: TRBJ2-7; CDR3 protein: ASAKFGGGSYEQY
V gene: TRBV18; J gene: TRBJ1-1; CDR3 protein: ASSPALRTEAF
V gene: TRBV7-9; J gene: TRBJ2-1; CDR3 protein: ASSLKSRLAGYYNEQF
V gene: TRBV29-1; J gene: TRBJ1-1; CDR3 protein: SVRTGRTTEAF
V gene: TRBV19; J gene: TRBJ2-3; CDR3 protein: ASSASGMYTDTQY
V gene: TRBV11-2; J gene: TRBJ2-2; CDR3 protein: ASSLVSVPQPPRSTGELF
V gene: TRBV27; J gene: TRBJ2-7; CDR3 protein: ASSFREGLDEQY
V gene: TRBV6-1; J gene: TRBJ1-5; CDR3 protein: ASPPRWVTGGNQPQH